The T cell receptor (beta chain) described here comes from a study of vaccination effects on CD4 cells after COVID-19. Expansion with viral peptide pools was applied to antigen-specific CD4+ T cells by the ViraFEST assay prior to sequencing. Once cultured for about 9 days, the cells underwent separation to obtain CD4+ T cells. Convalescent patients had PCR-confirmed SARS-CoV-2 infection between March and December 2020. The protocol was immunoSEQ multiplex PCR, while the TCRdb copy is restricted to in-frame clones and leaves out a portion. This sample yields around 25,000 clones, of which 65% to 75% are seen a single time; more than 15% belongs to the top ten. Germline-derived CDR1 and CDR2 are SQVTM and ANQGSEA. The ends were cut back, 6 bases at V and 0 bases at J, with 14 bases in the middle. This CDR3 spans 14 amino acids. Regarding this clone: What it recognizes is unknown.

This clonotype was obtained from a human donor who had a prior SARS-CoV-2 infection. The sequencing here drew on CD4+ T cells from PBMCs cultured with SARS-CoV-2 spike peptides, taken before COVID-19 vaccination. The V and J genes are TRBV29-1 and TRBJ1-2, with D maybe TRBD1 (6 bases). CDR3 DNA sequence: TGCAGCGTGAGCGGGACAAAAGCTAACTATGGCTACACCTTC. This sequence encodes CSVSGTKANYGYTF.